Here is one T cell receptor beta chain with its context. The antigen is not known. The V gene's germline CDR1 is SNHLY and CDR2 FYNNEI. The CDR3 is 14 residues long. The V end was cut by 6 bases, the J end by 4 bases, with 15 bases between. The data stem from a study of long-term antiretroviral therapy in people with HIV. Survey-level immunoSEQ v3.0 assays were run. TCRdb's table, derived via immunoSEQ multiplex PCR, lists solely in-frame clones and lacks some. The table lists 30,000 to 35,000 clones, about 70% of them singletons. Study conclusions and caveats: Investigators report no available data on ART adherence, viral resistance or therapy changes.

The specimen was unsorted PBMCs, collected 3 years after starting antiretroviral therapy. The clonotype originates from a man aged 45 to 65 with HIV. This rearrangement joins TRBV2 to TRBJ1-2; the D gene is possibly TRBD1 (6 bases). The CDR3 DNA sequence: TGTGCCAGCAGGGGGGCCAGGATTGGCTATGGCTACACCTTC. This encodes CASRGARIGYGYTF. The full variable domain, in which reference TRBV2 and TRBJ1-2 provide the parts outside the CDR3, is EPEVTQTPSHQVTQMGQEVILRCVPISNHLYFYWYRQILGQKVEFLVSFYNNEISEKSEIFDDQFSVERPDGSNFTLKIRSTKLEDSAMYFCASRGARIGYGYTFGSGTRLTVV.